The 26 T cell receptor beta chains below all came from one sample that was sequenced in a study of technical replicates of blood from a few donors (TCRdb year 2017). Receptors were amplified or captured by the immunoSEQ multiplex PCR assay. The immuneACCESS repertoire file appears here via TCRdb, limited to in-frame rearrangements. These files lack a portion of the clones; in checked studies, under half of the deficit traces to unresolved V genes, and the cause of the others is not known. A total of roughly 72,000 clones appear in this sample, 85% to 95% of them only once. The top ten hold about 0.37% of the sample. The source material was T cells isolated from PBMCs. All receptors derive from a human donor in good health.

This rearrangement joins TRBV7-9 to TRBJ2-6; 8 nucleotides align to TRBD1. This CDR3 has 17 amino acids. Trimming at V came to 5 bases and at J to 3 bases, leaving 9 bases not matched to a gene. Germline lookup yields CDR1 SEHNR and CDR2 FQNEAQ (reference sequence). In DNA form, the CDR3 reads TGTGCCAGCAGCCCGAAGACAGGGGCAAGTGGGGCCAACGTCCTGACTTTC. It encodes CASSPKTGASGANVLTF.

This chain uses TRBV27 with TRBJ1-4, with 8 bases that match TRBD1. Unmatched junction bases numbered 6, after V lost 6 bases and J lost 0 bases. Germline V gives CDR1 MNHEY, CDR2 SMNVEV (reference sequence). This CDR3 region has 16 residues. The CDR3 reads CASRDRGLATNEKLFF. For the CDR3, the DNA is TGTGCCAGCAGAGACAGGGGACTTGCAACTAATGAAAAACTGTTTTTT.

This chain links TRBV6-5 with TRBJ2-3, with D tentatively TRBD2 (5 bases). Trimming pared 6 bases from V and 6 bases from J, leaving 10 bases between. The CDR3 has 12 residues. CDR1 is MNHEY and CDR2 is SVGAGI in the germline V gene. The CDR3 loop is CASRDWPDTQYF. The CDR3 coding sequence is TGTGCCAGCAGGGACTGGCCCGATACGCAGTATTTT.

The chain combines TRBV6-1 with TRBJ2-5, with 8 bases matching TRBD2. J gave up 5 bases and V 1 base, and 12 bases lay outside the gene matches. Germline CDR1 MNHNS, CDR2 SASEGT. CDR3 length: 17 amino acids. The CDR3 reads CASSEVLGNGGGETQYF. The CDR3 nucleotides are TGTGCCAGCAGTGAAGTACTTGGGAACGGCGGGGGGGAGACCCAGTACTTC.

J is TRBJ2-7 and V is TRBV19, with TRBD2 identical over 7 bases. After removal of 4 bases from V and 5 bases from J, the junction contained 11 bases not matched to a gene. Germline V lookup: CDR1 LNHDA, CDR2 SQIVND (reference sequence). The CDR3 is 15 residues long. This CDR3 reads CASSTETSPGNEQYF. CDR3 in DNA: TGTGCCAGTAGTACTGAGACTAGCCCCGGCAACGAGCAGTACTTC. Full variable domain (outside the CDR3, taken from reference TRBV19 and TRBJ2-7): DGGITQSPKYLFRKEGQNVTLSCEQNLNHDAMYWYRQDPGQGLRLIYYSQIVNDFQKGDIAEGYSVSREKKESFPLTVTSAQKNPTAFYLCASSTETSPGNEQYFGPGTRLTVT.

This clone was recorded only once. The genes are TRBV27 and TRBJ2-3, with a tentative D call TRBD2 (6 bases). This CDR3 is 16 amino acids long. The V gene's germline CDR1 is MNHEY and CDR2 SMNVEV (reference sequence). V was clipped by 3 bases and J by 2 bases, with 15 bases between them. CDR3: CASSLSIAAPTDTQYF. In DNA form, the CDR3 reads TGTGCCAGCAGTTTGTCGATAGCGGCCCCCACAGATACGCAGTATTTT.

The chain recombines TRBV6-4 with TRBJ2-1; 11 positions match TRBD2. Germline V gives CDR1 MRHNA, CDR2 SNTAGT. V was clipped by 5 bases and J by 13 bases; unmatched bases: 7. CDR3 length equals 13 residues. The DNA for the CDR3 is TGTGCCAGCAGTCAAACGACTAGCGGGGCCCAGTTCTTC. Protein sequence: CASSQTTSGAQFF.

The J gene is TRBJ2-3, the V gene TRBV29-1; 10 nucleotides align to TRBD1. The CDR3 is made up of 14 amino acids. Germline lookup yields CDR1 SQVTM and CDR2 ANQGSEA. V lost 6 bases to trimming and J lost 6 bases; unmatched junction nucleotides: 9. Here the CDR3 reads CSVSDRGLGDTQYF. The CDR3 coding sequence is TGCAGCGTCTCAGACAGGGGGCTCGGTGATACGCAGTATTTT.

This chain links TRBV9 with TRBJ1-3; D may be TRBD1 (6 bases). CDR3 length equals 17 residues. Germline V gene lookup returns CDR1 SGDLS and CDR2 YYNGEE. The V end lost 0 bases, the J end lost 2 bases, and 15 bases lay between the germline ends. The CDR3 here is CASSVATAGATGNTIYF. The CDR3 nucleotides are TGTGCCAGCAGCGTAGCTACGGCGGGGGCGACTGGAAACACCATATATTTT.

This chain uses TRBV15 with TRBJ2-5; tentative D call: TRBD1 (5 bases). This CDR3 comprises 15 residues. CDR1 and CDR2 (germline): LNHNV, YYDKDF (reference sequence). V lost 1 base to trimming and J lost 3 bases, with 12 bases between them. CDR3 sequence (DNA): TGTGCCACCAGCAGAGGACAGAGGTCTGAAGAGACCCAGTACTTC. Protein product: CATSRGQRSEETQYF.

This chain links TRBV7-9 with TRBJ2-1, with D tentatively TRBD1 (6 bases). The length of the CDR3 is 12 residues. The ends were cut back, 6 bases at V and 9 bases at J, with 12 bases in the middle. CDR1 and CDR2 (germline): SEHNR, FQNEAQ (reference sequence). The CDR3 is CASSPQGIEQFF. The DNA for the CDR3 is TGTGCCAGCAGTCCCCAGGGGATTGAGCAGTTCTTC.

The chain joins TRBV29-1 to TRBJ2-3; TRBD1 matches at 10 bases. CDR3 length equals 16 residues. Germline V gene data show CDR1 as SQVTM and CDR2 as ANQGSEA. With V trimmed by 0 bases and J by 4 bases, 7 bases remained unmatched. The CDR3 reads CSVEDIGDRGADTQYF. DNA for the CDR3: TGCAGCGTTGAAGATATTGGGGACAGGGGCGCAGATACGCAGTATTTT.

The chain links TRBV5-1 to TRBJ2-7; 7 bases line up with TRBD1. This CDR3 has 14 residues. V gave up 3 bases and J gave up 7 bases; unmatched junction bases: 10. CDR1 is SGHRS, CDR2 YFSETQ, per germline. The CDR3 loop is CASSSGTEWGEQYF. The CDR3 bases are TGCGCCAGCAGCTCGGGGACAGAATGGGGAGAGCAGTACTTC.

The chain uses TRBV5-6 and TRBJ2-3; 9 nucleotides line up with TRBD1. The CDR3 totals 15 residues. The junction had 4 bases not matched to a gene; V was cut back by 0 bases and J by 5 bases. The germline V gene has CDR1 SGHDT and CDR2 YYEEEE. CDR3 in amino acids: CASSLADRGGDTQYF. The CDR3, as DNA: TGTGCCAGCAGCTTGGCGGACAGGGGAGGAGATACGCAGTATTTT.

The CDR3 bases are TGCGCCAGCAGCCCCATCGAGTCCTCCTACGAGCAGTACTTC. This sequence encodes CASSPIESSYEQYF. The chain couples TRBV4-1 to TRBJ2-7; D is unclear. This CDR3 spans 14 amino acids. The V end was cut by 4 bases, the J end by 0 bases, with 10 bases between. In germline, CDR1 is MGHRA, CDR2 YSYEKL.

The rearrangement joins TRBV27 to TRBJ2-1; D remains ambiguous. Trimming pared 0 bases from V and 4 bases from J, leaving 7 bases between. CDR1 and CDR2 from the germline V gene are MNHEY and SMNVEV (reference sequence). The CDR3 is 14 residues long. The CDR3 region is CASSLSDWYNEQFF. The CDR3 coding sequence is TGTGCCAGCAGTTTATCCGACTGGTACAATGAGCAGTTCTTC.

The chain has TRBV5-4 and TRBJ2-7, with D maybe TRBD2 (6 bases). This CDR3 spans 15 amino acids. Deletions cut 3 bases from V and 4 bases from J, with 17 bases between. In germline, CDR1 is SGHNT, CDR2 YYREEE (reference sequence). The CDR3 reads CASSSSGDLVYEQYF. The DNA for the CDR3 is TGTGCCAGCAGCTCGTCGGGAGACCTCGTGTACGAGCAGTACTTC.

The genes are TRBV27 and TRBJ2-1; no firm D call. The CDR3 sequence is 9 residues long. Germline lookup yields CDR1 MNHEY and CDR2 SMNVEV (reference sequence). The germline V and J ends were trimmed by 6 bases and 10 bases, with 4 bases remaining between them. CDR3 bases: TGTGCCAGCAGCCGGGAGCAGTTCTTC. It is translated as CASSREQFF.

This sequence joins TRBV28 and TRBJ1-2; 8 bases are shared with TRBD1. Germline V gene data show CDR1 as MDHEN and CDR2 as SYDVKM. The length of the CDR3 is 13 residues. Unmatched junction bases numbered 8, after V lost 10 bases and J lost 4 bases. In DNA form, the CDR3 reads TGTGCCACAGGGGGCGGCTTAGGCTATGGCTACACCTTC. This translates into CATGGGLGYGYTF.

This chain joins TRBV4-1 and TRBJ1-2; D is unresolved. Germline V gene data show CDR1 as MGHRA and CDR2 as YSYEKL. This CDR3 contains 13 residues. V was shortened by 4 bases and J by 4 bases, with 10 bases between the two germline ends. DNA for the CDR3: TGCGCCAGCAGCCCAGAGTCGAGCTATGGCTACACCTTC. The encoded protein is CASSPESSYGYTF.

This chain joins TRBV29-1 and TRBJ1-4; the match to TRBD1 covers 9 bases. The CDR3 contains 13 residues. V lost 7 bases and J lost 8; bases outside the gene matches: 8. CDR1 and CDR2 from the germline V gene are SQVTM and ANQGSEA. CDR3 sequence (DNA): TGCAGCGCCGGACAGGGGTCTGAGGAAAAACTGTTTTTT. Its translation is CSAGQGSEEKLFF.

The chain has TRBV5-6 and TRBJ2-7; 8 positions match TRBD2. Germline V gene lookup returns CDR1 SGHDT and CDR2 YYEEEE. Germline trimming cut 2 bases from V and 3 bases from J; bases unmatched to any gene: 4. The CDR3 runs 14 residues. DNA for the CDR3: TGTGCCAGCAGCTTACTGACTAGCGTCTACGAGCAGTACTTC. It encodes CASSLLTSVYEQYF.

This sequence joins TRBV4-1 and TRBJ1-5; maybe TRBD1 (5 bases). V shed 0 bases and J shed 0 bases, with 9 bases lying between them. There are 16 residues in the CDR3. The V gene's germline CDR1 is MGHRA and CDR2 YSYEKL. The CDR3 spells CASSQDDSYSNQPQHF. As DNA, the CDR3 is TGCGCCAGCAGCCAAGATGACAGCTATAGCAATCAGCCCCAGCATTTT.

This chain connects TRBV29-1 to TRBJ1-2, with D unresolved. The V end lost 7 bases, the J end lost 1 base, and 7 bases lay between the germline ends. CDR3 size: 11 residues. CDR1 is SQVTM, CDR2 ANQGSEA, per germline. CDR3 loop: CSATSNYGYTF. The CDR3 DNA is TGCAGCGCAACGAGTAACTATGGCTACACCTTC. Full variable domain (rest looked up from reference TRBV29-1 and TRBJ1-2): SAVISQKPSRDICQRGTSLTIQCQVDSQVTMMFWYRQQPGQSLTLIATANQGSEATYESGFVIDKFPISRPNLTFSTLTVSNMSPEDSSIYLCSATSNYGYTFGSGTRLTVV.

The chain is built from TRBV5-5 and TRBJ2-7; 9 bases match TRBD2. Germline V gene data show CDR1 as SGHKS and CDR2 as YYEKEE (reference sequence). V shed 5 bases and J 2 bases; nucleotides not matched to a gene: 2. CDR3 size: 13 residues. This chain's CDR3 is CASRAGGAYEQYF. CDR3 bases: TGTGCCAGCAGGGCGGGAGGGGCCTACGAGCAGTACTTC.

The rearrangement uses TRBV10-3 and TRBJ1-1, with a weak D call TRBD1 (6 bases). This CDR3 is built from 14 residues. In germline, CDR1 is ENHRY, CDR2 SYGVKD. The ends were cut back, 4 bases at V and 1 base at J, with 10 bases in the middle. Here the CDR3 DNA reads TGTGCCATCAGTGGACCGGGACAGAACACTGAAGCTTTCTTT. Protein sequence: CAISGPGQNTEAFF.